This TCR beta chain was profiled in a study of cytomegalovirus exposure and HLA in healthy donors. Primers for the PCR totalled 60 Vbeta and 13 Jbeta. Profiled with immunoSEQ multiplex PCR; TCRdb holds only in-frame clones, not every one. The sample shows roughly 200,000 clones, 87% of them seen only once. Trimming pared 5 bases from V and 2 bases from J, leaving 7 bases between. CDR3 length equals 12 residues. Germline V CDR1 and CDR2: SEHNR, FQNEAQ (reference sequence). This receptor was identified in a young man in good health and CMV-seronegative. The specimen was PBMCs. The J gene is TRBJ2-7, the V gene TRBV7-9; D remains unclear. CDR3 residues: CASSNAAYEQYF. The CDR3 DNA sequence: TGTGCCAGCAGCAACGCGGCCTACGAGCAGTACTTC.